A selection of T cell receptor beta chains follows, all from one sample in a study of cytomegalovirus exposure and HLA in healthy donors. Using immunoSEQ multiplex PCR, the repertoire was profiled, and TCRdb retains in-frame clones only, with some absent. The repertoire has tens of thousands of clones, about nine tenths of them found once; the top ten carry about 8.8%. Specimen: PBMCs. These receptors all stem from a woman in her late teens or twenties in good health and CMV-seropositive. The CDR3 runs from the conserved cysteine through the conserved F or W. D genes are given only for firm matches. Only part of the rows carry a size: once, few, many, or a class if the clone is expanded.

size,J,D,V,CDR3,DNA
NA,TRBJ2-7,TRBD1,TRBV27,CASSPDGRTGWYEQYF,TGTGCCAGCAGTCCCGACGGGCGGACAGGGTGGTACGAGCAGTACTTC
once,TRBJ1-3,TRBD1,TRBV11-2,CASSQDRGGNTIYF,TGTGCCAGCAGCCAGGACAGGGGTGGAAACACCATATATTTT
NA,TRBJ2-1,NA,TRBV5-5,CASSLAAGANNEQFF,TGTGCCAGCAGCTTGGCGGCGGGGGCCAACAATGAGCAGTTCTTC
NA,TRBJ2-1,TRBD1,TRBV5-4,CASSTQQGFNEQFF,TGTGCCAGCAGCACACAACAGGGGTTCAATGAGCAGTTCTTC
NA,TRBJ1-6,NA,TRBV14,CASSQAGAPGSPLHF,TGTGCCAGCAGCCAAGCAGGGGCCCCCGGTTCACCCCTCCACTTT
once,TRBJ1-1,NA,TRBV6-1,CASTLLQGNTEAFF,TGTGCCAGCACCCTATTACAGGGGAACACTGAAGCTTTCTTT
NA,TRBJ2-5,TRBD2,TRBV6-1,CASSDGGGTQETQYF,TGTGCCAGCAGTGACGGCGGGGGGACCCAAGAGACCCAGTACTTC
few,TRBJ2-2,TRBD1,TRBV6-4,CASSDTGQGATGELFF,TGTGCCAGCAGTGATACGGGGCAGGGGGCCACCGGGGAGCTGTTTTTT
NA,TRBJ2-7,TRBD1,TRBV5-6,CASSLRGRGSYEQYF,TGTGCCAGCAGCTTAAGGGGGCGCGGATCCTACGAGCAGTACTTC
NA,TRBJ1-5,NA,TRBV5-7,CASSIGGGNQPQHF,TGTGCCAGCAGCATAGGGGGAGGCAATCAGCCCCAGCATTTT
NA,TRBJ2-2,NA,TRBV27,CASCSTGELFF,TGTGCCAGCTGTAGCACCGGGGAGCTGTTTTTT
NA,TRBJ1-1,NA,TRBV2,CARQSRGLNTEAFF,TGTGCCAGACAATCCAGGGGACTGAACACTGAAGCTTTCTTT
NA,TRBJ1-6,NA,TRBV11-2,CASSLDTINSPLHF,TGTGCCAGCAGCCTAGACACTATCAATTCACCCCTCCACTTT
NA,TRBJ2-7,TRBD2,TRBV30,CAWRGRRGAVYEQYF,TGTGCCTGGAGAGGTCGGCGGGGGGCGGTGTACGAGCAGTACTTC
NA,TRBJ2-5,NA,TRBV15,CATSREYTGLETQYF,TGTGCCACCAGCAGAGAATATACAGGGTTGGAGACCCAGTACTTC
once,TRBJ2-5,TRBD1,TRBV5-4,CASSLYRGTVPETQYF,TGTGCCAGCAGCCTCTACAGGGGCACCGTCCCAGAGACCCAGTACTTC
NA,TRBJ1-1,TRBD1,TRBV15,CATQRGGGFPEAFF,TGTGCCACCCAACGCGGAGGGGGCTTTCCTGAAGCTTTCTTT
once,TRBJ2-3,TRBD2,TRBV5-1,CASSPGLAAHTDTQYF,TGCGCCAGCAGCCCTGGACTAGCGGCCCACACAGATACGCAGTATTTT
NA,TRBJ2-5,TRBD2,TRBV18,CASAGGVRETQYF,TGTGCCAGCGCGGGGGGCGTACGGGAGACCCAGTACTTC
NA,TRBJ2-5,NA,TRBV19,CASSSRDRGVGETQYF,TGTGCCAGTAGTAGCCGCGACAGAGGCGTCGGAGAGACCCAGTACTTC
few,TRBJ1-1,NA,TRBV10-3,CAISGRGDTEAFF,TGTGCCATCAGTGGTCGGGGTGACACTGAAGCTTTCTTT
NA,TRBJ2-1,NA,TRBV7-3,CASSLTSVSDRAYNEQFF,TGTGCCAGCAGCTTAACGAGTGTGTCTGATCGGGCCTACAATGAGCAGTTCTTC
NA,TRBJ1-6,NA,TRBV21-1,CASRITVFYNSPLHF,TGTGCCAGCAGGATAACGGTTTTCTATAATTCACCCCTCCACTTT
NA,TRBJ2-7,NA,TRBV7-2,CASSLVAYEQYF,TGTGCCAGCAGCTTAGTAGCATACGAGCAGTACTTC
NA,TRBJ1-2,NA,TRBV13,CASSSRRVYGYTF,TGTGCCAGCAGCTCACGGCGGGTCTATGGCTACACCTTC
NA,TRBJ2-2,TRBD1,TRBV19,CASSIKGMGQGAVGTGELFF,TGTGCCAGTAGTATTAAGGGAATGGGACAGGGGGCCGTCGGCACCGGGGAGCTGTTTTTT
NA,TRBJ1-2,TRBD1,TRBV19,CASSSRQGAYGYTF,TGTGCCAGTAGTAGTAGACAGGGGGCCTATGGCTACACCTTC
NA,TRBJ2-1,TRBD2,TRBV9,CASSSRQTSGGASSYNEQFF,TGTGCCAGCAGCTCCCGACAGACTAGCGGGGGGGCATCCTCCTACAATGAGCAGTTCTTC
NA,TRBJ1-4,TRBD1,TRBV11-2,CASSLELWTGGKLFF,TGTGCCAGCAGCTTAGAATTATGGACAGGCGGAAAACTGTTTTTT